This T cell receptor beta chain is from a study of T cell repertoires in cytomegalovirus infection. Overall study: Public TCR beta signatures provided an indication of both CMV infection and a matching HLA type.

TCRdb reprocessed the reads with MiXCR, giving one entry per CDR3 protein. The sample includes tens of thousands of distinct CDR3 sequences, approximately 22% of them seen just once. CDR1 SNHLY and CDR2 FYNNEI come from the germline V gene. CDR3 length equals 10 residues. Deletions cut 6 bases from V and 7 bases from J, with 7 bases between. Many counts were recorded for this clonotype. Its antigen is undetermined. General study points: HLA-C-restricted CMV-specific TCR beta clonotypes were dominant in the ex vivo response.

The sequencing sample was made of PBMCs, sequenced either directly or after in vitro stimulation (not recorded which). This TCR was sampled from a human donor in good health (CMV status not recorded). Some clones in this sample may be carry-over from other donors' samples. The chain is built from TRBV2 and TRBJ2-7; D is undetermined. The CDR3 DNA sequence: TGTGCCAGCAGATTTGGAGAGCAGTACTTC. Its translation: CASRFGEQYF.